This T cell receptor (beta chain) was documented in a study of blood T cell repertoires in COVID-19 (dated by TCRdb to 2018 to 2021). About the investigation overall: Samples covering the acute and convalescent phases of COVID-19 were provided by collaborators in the United States, Italy and Spain. A de-identified subject ID, COVID-19 status, age in years and sex were almost always included in the sample metadata. Samples came from the ongoing ImmuneRACE study (first 160 participants) plus 1,254 subjects from 6 global collaborators. Subjects who had been exposed to COVID-19, were actively infected with it, or had recovered from it provided the deeply sampled blood TCRbeta repertoires that made up the dataset. The prospective study material was composed of cDNA or gDNA derived from T cells, B-cell-depleted T cells, or PBMCs. The repertoires were made available in a free public database intended to serve as a resource for research on the immune response to SARS-CoV-2. Where available, HLA class I and class II types were taken from metadata supplied by the sample provider and were not determined by assay-based typing. Results and caveats for the whole study, not just this receptor: The quantity of clinical and demographic metadata differed by source and by participant and was supplied without curation.

Comments on this clone: The specificity of this receptor is unknown. No base quality values were provided; no much bigger clone lies one nucleotide off.

Compared with germline, V lacks 2 bases and J lacks 0 bases; bases without a gene match: 2. The CDR3 contains 15 residues, cysteine and phenylalanine counted. Only the CDR3 DNA is retained, 45 bases long and in frame from the first base. The germline V gene encodes CDR1 MNHEY and CDR2 SMNVEV (reference sequence). Collaborating institutions collected whole blood in K2EDTA tubes following their own protocols. Collaborator samples were shipped for TCRbeta analysis as frozen whole blood, isolated PBMCs, or DNA extracted from either sample type. TCRbeta CDR3 regions were amplified from genomic DNA by means of the immunoSEQ Assay, a bias-controlled multiplex PCR. Turning to the authors' computational methods: The number of nucleated cells in each sample was estimated by amplification of reference gene primers within the assay. To quantify the absolute abundance of each unique TCRbeta CDR3 rearrangement, sequence reads were collapsed and filtered. Productive Simpson clonality was computed per sample as the square root of Simpson's diversity index over productive rearrangements. TCRdb provides this immuneACCESS table in a form limited to in-frame rearrangements. Some clones are lacking; in checked studies, under half of them reflect an unresolved V gene, and why the rest are absent is not known. From that table come the V and J calls and clone size; the DNA was used to work out D and trimming. This sample comprises 350,000 or so clones, 90% of them detected only once. The ten largest account for 6.5% to 8% of the sample.

The origin of this receptor is a young man with active or convalescent COVID-19. This chain is built from TRBV27 and TRBJ2-7, and 9 bases in between align with TRBD2. Sequences were obtained from peripheral blood. The CDR3 region reads CASSLTSGYSYEQYF. The DNA reads TGTGCCAGCAGTTTAACTAGCGGGTACTCCTACGAGCAGTACTTC.